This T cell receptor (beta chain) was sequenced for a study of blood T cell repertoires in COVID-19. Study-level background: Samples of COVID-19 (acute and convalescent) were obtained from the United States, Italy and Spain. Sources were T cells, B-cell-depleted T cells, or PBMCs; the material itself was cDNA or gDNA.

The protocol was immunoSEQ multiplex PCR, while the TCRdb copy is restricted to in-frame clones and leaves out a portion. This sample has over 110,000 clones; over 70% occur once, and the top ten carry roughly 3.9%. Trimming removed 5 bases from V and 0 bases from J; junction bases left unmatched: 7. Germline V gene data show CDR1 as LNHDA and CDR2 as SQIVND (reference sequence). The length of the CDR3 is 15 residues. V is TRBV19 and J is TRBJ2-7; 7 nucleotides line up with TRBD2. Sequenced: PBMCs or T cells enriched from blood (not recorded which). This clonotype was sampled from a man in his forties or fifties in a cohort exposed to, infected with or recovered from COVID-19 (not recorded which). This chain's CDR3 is CASSETSASSYEQYF. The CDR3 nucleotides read TGTGCCAGTAGTGAAACTAGCGCAAGCTCCTACGAGCAGTACTTC.